A selection of T cell receptor beta chains follows, all from one sample in a study of response to subunit inactivated influenza vaccine. TCRdb re-called the RT-PCR reads with MiXCR, one entry per CDR3 protein. The sample consists of about 540,000 distinct CDR3 sequences, around 25% of them appearing once. The sample was also linked to a second study, of T cells expressing NK-cell markers.

Sequences were derived from CD4+ T cells sorted from PBMCs, sampled about 12 days after vaccination. The receptor source for this set is a man aged 50 to 60 who received an inactivated influenza vaccine. CDR3s include the opening cysteine and the closing phenylalanine or tryptophan. The listing skips clone size in some rows; elsewhere it reads once, few, many or a size class.

NA	TRBV7-9	CASSPGRLNTEAFF
many	TRBV7-2	CASSFRDQPQHF
few	TRBV6-5	CASSYAGTSYNEQFF
few	TRBV7-2	CASSLAVIAGAQETQYF
NA	TRBV3-1	CASSYVGGNSPLHF
NA	TRBV7-6	CASSLNPGQRPYEQYF
NA	TRBV6-2/TRBV6-3	CASSYSWNEQFF
NA	TRBV27	CASSLTVLGVVGPPDRAEQFF
NA	TRBV29-1	CSVGPGTSGRNEQFF
few	TRBV11-3	CASSMRADGLTDTQYF
NA	TRBV7-8	CASSLHGAGQPQHF
few	TRBV12-3/TRBV12-4	CASSQIGARELFF
NA	TRBV7-9	CASSWDRANEKLFF
few	TRBV5-1	CASSLQGASTDTQYF
NA	TRBV6-4	CASSDSATGGYEQFF
few	TRBV4-3	CASSQGQGRSPLHF
few	TRBV29-1	CSVEAGAAKNIQYF
few	TRBV7-8	CASSVDLTGRGQPQHF
NA	TRBV7-9	CASSLGRTSNDEQFF
few	TRBV7-9	CASSPLTREAFF
few	TRBV5-1	CASSLVAGSPTDTQYF
NA	TRBV3-1	CASSQGRGGHRGVGEQYF
NA	TRBV11-2	CASSLVVRDRWLNTEAFF
NA	TRBV7-2	CASSFTGGTRGETQYF
NA	TRBV16	CASSQYKGNVLTF
NA	TRBV5-1	CASSRGPGGSEKLFF
few	TRBV5-1	CASSLGSGSRGNTIYF
NA	TRBV11-2	CASSPSDGIGRSPLHF
NA	TRBV11-2	CASSLDRTGTEQYF
NA	TRBV2	CASSESGVATQYF
many	TRBV9	CASSTQGGQETQYF
NA	TRBV5-1	CASITGGYTDTQYF
NA	TRBV6-2/TRBV6-3	CASSYARTGTDTQYF
NA	TRBV20-1	CSARPSGRQETQYF
NA	TRBV6-2/TRBV6-3	CASSSQGGWNIQYF
few	TRBV30	CAWRLHSGNTIYF
NA	TRBV7-9	CASSATGVLGTEAFF
few	TRBV2	CASILESGAGYGYTF
NA	TRBV4-1	CASSQSRESNQPQHF
many	TRBV12-3/TRBV12-4	CASSRLAGGQETQYF
many	TRBV5-1	CASSLASTDTQYF
many	TRBV11-2	CASSFLGGGGTDTQYF
few	TRBV29-1	CSVEKGNYGYTF
few	TRBV18	CASSPQQNTEAFF
few	TRBV9	CASSSRWPSPAGELFF
few	TRBV3-1	CASSPDRGQVYF
NA	TRBV10-3	CAIGQGEQPQHF
few	TRBV11-1	CASSLLGWDYPGVKTGELFF
NA	TRBV18	CASSPVGSPEGPQHF
few	TRBV7-9	CAEGPSGTYEQYF
NA	TRBV7-2	CASKTSGGITDTQYF
few	TRBV6-1	CASTYRVGDYGYTF
NA	TRBV12-3/TRBV12-4	CASSRGHLTTYEQYF
many	TRBV2	CASSEAAPYLLFF
many	TRBV11-2	CASSLTSGLTGELFF
NA	TRBV28	CASSPWTVVYGYTF
NA	TRBV6-1	CASSRDLTRGEQYF